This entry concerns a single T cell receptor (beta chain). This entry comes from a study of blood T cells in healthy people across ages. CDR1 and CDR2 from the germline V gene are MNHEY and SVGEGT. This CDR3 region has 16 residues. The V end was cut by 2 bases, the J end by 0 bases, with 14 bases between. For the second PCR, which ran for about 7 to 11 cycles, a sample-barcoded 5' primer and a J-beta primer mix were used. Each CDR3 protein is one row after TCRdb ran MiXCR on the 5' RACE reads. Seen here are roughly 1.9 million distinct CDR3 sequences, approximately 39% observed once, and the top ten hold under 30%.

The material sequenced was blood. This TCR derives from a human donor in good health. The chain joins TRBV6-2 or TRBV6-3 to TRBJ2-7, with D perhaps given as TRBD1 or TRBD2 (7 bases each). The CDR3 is CASSYKTGRGSYEQYF. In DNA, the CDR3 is TGTGCCAGCAGTTACAAGACAGGGAGGGGCTCCTACGAGCAGTACTTC.